This T cell receptor beta chain was observed in a study of OX40 agonist ivuxolimab in advanced cancers. Regarding the complete study: Ivuxolimab was an agonistic, fully human IgG2 monoclonal antibody directed against OX40 (CD134), a costimulatory receptor. Intravenous ivuxolimab was administered to patients every 2 weeks at six dose levels: 0.01, 0.1, 0.3, 1.5, 3 and 10 mg/kg. Of the roughly 50 dose-escalation patients, hepatocellular carcinoma was present in about 20, melanoma in around 15, renal cell carcinoma in 9 and head and neck cancer in 9. The dose-escalation cohort was roughly 87% male with a mean age of approximately 60 years, ranging from roughly 23 to 85. Patients were allowed to have had prior anti-PD-1, anti-PD-L1 or anti-CTLA-4 therapy, and around 37% of the dose-escalation patients had previously received checkpoint inhibitors. Three dose-escalation patients achieved partial responses, one with hepatocellular carcinoma and two with cutaneous melanoma. Peripheral TCRbeta sequencing was intended to test whether TCR sequence diversity was altered and clonal T-cell expansion was caused by ivuxolimab. The paper describes the monotherapy dose-escalation part (N ≈ 52 patients) of the phase I trial of ivuxolimab. What the work shows at the level of the full study, not this receptor alone: In partial responders in the 0.1-3.0 mg/kg groups, normalized peripheral clonal expansion was found to be among the lowest, especially among CD8+ T cells. Low levels of normalized T-cell clonal expansion were also seen in some patients who did not respond. At doses from 0.1 to 3.0 mg/kg, clonal expansion was seen in both CD4+ and CD8+ blood T cells between baseline and week 6. After ivuxolimab, more expanded clones were found on average in CD8+ T cells than in CD4+ T cells. The antigen specificity of the clonally expanded peripheral T cells was not determined.

Patients with a history of autoimmune disease or receiving systemic immunosuppression were excluded from the trial. Peripheral blood for TCR sequencing was collected from all dose cohorts at baseline, on cycle 4 day 1, and on cycle 7 day 1. Samples were obtained from an open-label, multicenter, first-in-human phase I dose-escalation trial of ivuxolimab. Adults with locally advanced or metastatic melanoma, renal cell, hepatocellular, or head and neck squamous cell carcinoma were enrolled in the trial. Before TCR sequencing, CD4+ and CD8+ T cells were separately sorted from peripheral blood. Details on this clone: Its antigen is currently not known. No much larger clone is present one base from it, and per-base qualities are unavailable.

The germline V gene (reference sequence) sets CDR1 to MNHNY and CDR2 to SVGAGI. Its CDR3 holds 11 amino acids, cysteine through phenylalanine. CDR3 DNA only is kept here, 33 bases in frame from base 1. Deletion took 5 bases off V and 8 bases off J, with a span of 7 bases between the germline ends. For sequencing of the TCRbeta CDR3 region, genomic DNA was extracted from the sorted cells. The immunoSEQ Assay was used to sequence the TCRbeta CDR3 regions. Drawn from immuneACCESS, this table holds only the in-frame rearrangements with V and J called that TCRdb kept. Clones are partly lost; checked studies trace under half to an unresolved V gene and leave the rest unexplained. For this sample there are about 59,000 clones; roughly nine tenths appear just once. The ten largest account for 0.76% of the sample.

The sequence was obtained from an adult with an advanced solid tumor such as melanoma, head and neck, liver or kidney cancer. The sequencing used CD4+ or CD8+ T cells sorted from blood, collected in a trial of the OX40 agonist ivuxolimab. The V and J segments used are TRBV6-6 and TRBJ2-1; the D gene cannot be resolved reliably. In nucleotides, the sequence is TGTGCCAGCAGTAACGTGTATGAGCAGTTCTTC. This yields the protein CASSNVYEQFF.